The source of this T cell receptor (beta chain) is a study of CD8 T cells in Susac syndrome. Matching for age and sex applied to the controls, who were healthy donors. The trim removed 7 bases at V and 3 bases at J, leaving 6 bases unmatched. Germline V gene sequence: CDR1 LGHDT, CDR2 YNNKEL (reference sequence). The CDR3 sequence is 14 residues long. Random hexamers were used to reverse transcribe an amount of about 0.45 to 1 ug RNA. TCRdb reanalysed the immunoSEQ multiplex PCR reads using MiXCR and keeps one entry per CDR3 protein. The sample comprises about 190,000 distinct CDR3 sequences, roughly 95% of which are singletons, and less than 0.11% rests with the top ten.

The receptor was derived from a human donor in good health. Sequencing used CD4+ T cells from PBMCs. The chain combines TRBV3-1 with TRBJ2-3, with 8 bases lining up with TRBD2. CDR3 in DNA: TGTGCCAGCAAAAGAACTAGCGGTACAGATACGCAGTATTTT. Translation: CASKRTSGTDTQYF.